This T cell receptor beta chain was retrieved from a study of T cell repertoires in cytomegalovirus infection. Study background: In public TCR beta signatures, there were indications of both CMV infection and matching HLA type.

Worth noting for this clonotype: As yet, its antigen is unknown.

TCRdb passed the reads through MiXCR, listing each CDR3 protein once. The sample lists hundreds of thousands of distinct CDR3 sequences, about 42% occurring once. Looked up from germline, CDR1 is ENHRY and CDR2 is SYGVKD. The CDR3 has 14 residues. With 5 bases clipped from V and 5 bases from J, the junction kept 7 bases outside the gene matches. The sample here was cultured PBMCs, taken from culture after CMV antigen stimulation. The chain links TRBV10-3 to TRBJ2-7, with 9 bases lining up with TRBD2. The receptor comes from a human donor in good health (CMV status not recorded). Some clones in this sample may be carry-over from other donors' samples. For the CDR3, the DNA is TGTGCCATCAGTATTGGGCGGGAGGGGGACGAGCAGTACTTC. It yields the protein CAISIGREGDEQYF.